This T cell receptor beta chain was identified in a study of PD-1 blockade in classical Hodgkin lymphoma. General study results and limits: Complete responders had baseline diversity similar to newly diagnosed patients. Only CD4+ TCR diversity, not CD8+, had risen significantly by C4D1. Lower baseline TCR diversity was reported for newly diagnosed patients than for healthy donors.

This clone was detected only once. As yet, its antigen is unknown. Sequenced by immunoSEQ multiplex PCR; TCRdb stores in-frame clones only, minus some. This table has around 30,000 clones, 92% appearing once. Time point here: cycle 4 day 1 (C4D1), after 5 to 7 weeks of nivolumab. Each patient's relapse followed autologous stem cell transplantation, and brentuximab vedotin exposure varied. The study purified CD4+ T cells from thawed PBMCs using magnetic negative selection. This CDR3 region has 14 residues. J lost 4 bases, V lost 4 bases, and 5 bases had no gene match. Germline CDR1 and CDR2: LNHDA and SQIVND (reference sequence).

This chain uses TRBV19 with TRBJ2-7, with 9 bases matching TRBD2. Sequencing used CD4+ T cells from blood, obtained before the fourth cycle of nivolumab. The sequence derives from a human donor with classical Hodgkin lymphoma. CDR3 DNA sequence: TGTGCCAGTAGTAGTCAGAGCGGGAGGTACGAGCAGTACTTC. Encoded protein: CASSSQSGRYEQYF.